Listed below are T cell receptor beta chains from one sample, sequenced in a study of blood T cell repertoires in COVID-19. The repertoire was sequenced with immunoSEQ multiplex PCR; TCRdb's copy has only in-frame clones and lacks some. The repertoire holds approximately 96,000 clones, about 90% seen once, with 3.5% to 5% in the top ten. Material: peripheral blood. The receptors stem from a human donor with COVID-19, enrolled during active disease. The donor label of this sample is uncertain. Both conserved end residues are trimmed from each CDR3. Each record gives: CDR3 protein, D gene, J gene, V gene, clone size. The D gene is left open where the match is weak. Not all rows give a size; the values are once, few, many and, for expanded clones, a class.

CDR3 protein: AISAGTFGINEQF
D gene: NA
J gene: TRBJ2-1
V gene: TRBV10-3
clone size: NA

CDR3 protein: ASSQSLSRVHEQF
D gene: NA
J gene: TRBJ2-1
V gene: TRBV4-2
clone size: few

CDR3 protein: ASSQRGNDEQF
D gene: NA
J gene: TRBJ2-1
V gene: TRBV9
clone size: NA

CDR3 protein: ASTLQGGDNQPQH
D gene: NA
J gene: TRBJ1-5
V gene: TRBV2
clone size: few

CDR3 protein: ASSQMAGAEQF
D gene: NA
J gene: TRBJ2-1
V gene: TRBV5-1
clone size: NA

CDR3 protein: ASRSGTPTSGNTIY
D gene: NA
J gene: TRBJ1-3
V gene: TRBV10-2
clone size: NA

CDR3 protein: ASRGGFYSPLH
D gene: NA
J gene: TRBJ1-6
V gene: TRBV19
clone size: once

CDR3 protein: ASSDSFVYYEQY
D gene: NA
J gene: TRBJ2-7
V gene: TRBV6-4
clone size: NA

CDR3 protein: ASSLQGRQPQH
D gene: NA
J gene: TRBJ1-5
V gene: TRBV12-3/TRBV12-4
clone size: NA

CDR3 protein: ASSFSPRGGYT
D gene: NA
J gene: TRBJ1-2
V gene: TRBV11-2
clone size: NA

CDR3 protein: ASSRGQGAEYNEQF
D gene: TRBD1
J gene: TRBJ2-1
V gene: TRBV5-4
clone size: NA

CDR3 protein: ASSINGFRGYT
D gene: NA
J gene: TRBJ1-2
V gene: TRBV5-1
clone size: NA

CDR3 protein: ASSSSDYTPADTQY
D gene: NA
J gene: TRBJ2-3
V gene: TRBV9
clone size: once

CDR3 protein: ATTGSTEAF
D gene: NA
J gene: TRBJ1-1
V gene: TRBV28
clone size: NA

CDR3 protein: ASSQPLGNTGELF
D gene: NA
J gene: TRBJ2-2
V gene: TRBV3-1/TRBV3-2
clone size: NA

CDR3 protein: ASSPRDFNEQF
D gene: NA
J gene: TRBJ2-1
V gene: TRBV6-6
clone size: NA

CDR3 protein: ASSPVDRGTYEQY
D gene: TRBD1
J gene: TRBJ2-7
V gene: TRBV18
clone size: NA

CDR3 protein: ASSLDGSEQY
D gene: NA
J gene: TRBJ2-7
V gene: TRBV7-3
clone size: NA

CDR3 protein: ASSYHRGGNTEAF
D gene: TRBD1
J gene: TRBJ1-1
V gene: TRBV7-8
clone size: few

CDR3 protein: SASQDGYT
D gene: NA
J gene: TRBJ1-2
V gene: TRBV20-1
clone size: NA

CDR3 protein: ASSQGWSEETQY
D gene: NA
J gene: TRBJ2-5
V gene: TRBV14
clone size: NA

CDR3 protein: ASSLYGTGTSPLH
D gene: TRBD1
J gene: TRBJ1-6
V gene: TRBV27
clone size: few

CDR3 protein: ASSYSTGQPGYT
D gene: TRBD1
J gene: TRBJ1-2
V gene: TRBV6-5
clone size: NA

CDR3 protein: ASSLGGEDNQPQH
D gene: NA
J gene: TRBJ1-5
V gene: TRBV11-2
clone size: once

CDR3 protein: ASSVGGAAEAF
D gene: NA
J gene: TRBJ1-1
V gene: TRBV9
clone size: NA

CDR3 protein: ASSLGQGSTYEQY
D gene: TRBD1
J gene: TRBJ2-7
V gene: TRBV5-4
clone size: NA

CDR3 protein: ASSEWGQGVKFQPQH
D gene: NA
J gene: TRBJ1-5
V gene: TRBV6-1
clone size: NA